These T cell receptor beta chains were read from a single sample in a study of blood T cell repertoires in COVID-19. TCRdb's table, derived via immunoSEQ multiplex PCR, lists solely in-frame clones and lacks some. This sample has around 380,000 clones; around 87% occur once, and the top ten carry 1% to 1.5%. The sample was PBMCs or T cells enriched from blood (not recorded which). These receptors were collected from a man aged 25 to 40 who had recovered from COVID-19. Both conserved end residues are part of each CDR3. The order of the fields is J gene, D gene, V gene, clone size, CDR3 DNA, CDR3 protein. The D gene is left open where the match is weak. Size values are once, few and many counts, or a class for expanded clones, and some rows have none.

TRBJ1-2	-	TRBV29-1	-	TGCAGCGTAGGCGGCGGCTACACCTTC	CSVGGGYTF
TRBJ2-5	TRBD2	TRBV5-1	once	TGCGCCAGCAGCTTGGAGAGAGCGGGGGGGCCCGAGACCCAGTACTTC	CASSLERAGGPETQYF
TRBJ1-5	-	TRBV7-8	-	TGTGCCAGCAAGTTGGGGGCAACGAATCAGCCCCAGCATTTT	CASKLGATNQPQHF
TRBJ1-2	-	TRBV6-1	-	TGTGCCAGCAGTGTTTTTAGTTTGGCGGCGGTTGATGGCTACACCTTC	CASSVFSLAAVDGYTF
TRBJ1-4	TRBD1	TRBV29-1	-	TGCAGCGTGCAACGGACAGGCGCAACTAATGAAAAACTGTTTTTT	CSVQRTGATNEKLFF
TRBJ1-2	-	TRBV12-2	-	TGTGCAAGTCGCTCCAAAAAACAGTGGATATATAACTATGGCTACACCTTC	CASRSKKQWIYNYGYTF
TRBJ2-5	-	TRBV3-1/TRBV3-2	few	TGTGCCAGCATCCGGACTGGCCAAGAGACCCAGTACTTC	CASIRTGQETQYF
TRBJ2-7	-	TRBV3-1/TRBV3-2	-	TGTGCCAGCAGCCAAGGGGCAGACGAGCAGTACTTC	CASSQGADEQYF
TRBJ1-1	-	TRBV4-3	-	TGCGCCAGCAGCCAAGATGCGGGCAGGGGCGACACTGAAGCTTTCTTT	CASSQDAGRGDTEAFF
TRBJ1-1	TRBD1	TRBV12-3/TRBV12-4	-	TGTGCCAGCAGTGGGGACAGGGAAGCTTTCTTT	CASSGDREAFF
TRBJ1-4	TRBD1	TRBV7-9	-	TGTGCCAGCAGCTTAGCGCGGGACAGGGGTGAAAAACTGTTTTTT	CASSLARDRGEKLFF